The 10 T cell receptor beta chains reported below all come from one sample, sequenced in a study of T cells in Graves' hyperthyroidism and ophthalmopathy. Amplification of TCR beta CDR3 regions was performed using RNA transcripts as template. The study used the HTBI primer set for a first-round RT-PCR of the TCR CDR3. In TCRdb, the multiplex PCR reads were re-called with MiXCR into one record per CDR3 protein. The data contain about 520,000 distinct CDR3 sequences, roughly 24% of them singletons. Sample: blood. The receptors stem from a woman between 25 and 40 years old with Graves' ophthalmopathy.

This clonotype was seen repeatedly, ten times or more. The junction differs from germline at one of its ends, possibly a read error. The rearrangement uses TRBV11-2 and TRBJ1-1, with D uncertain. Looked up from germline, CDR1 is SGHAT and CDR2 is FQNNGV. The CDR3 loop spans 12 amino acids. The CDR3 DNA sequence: TGTGCCAACAGCTTAGGGAGGACTTGGGCTTTCTTT. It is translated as CANSLGRTWAFF.

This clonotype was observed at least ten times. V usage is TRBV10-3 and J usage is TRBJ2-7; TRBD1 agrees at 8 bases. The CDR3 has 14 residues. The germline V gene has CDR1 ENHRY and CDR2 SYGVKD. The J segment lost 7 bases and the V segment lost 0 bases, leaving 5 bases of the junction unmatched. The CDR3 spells CAISESTGDGEQYF. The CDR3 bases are TGTGCCATCAGTGAGTCGACAGGGGACGGGGAGCAGTACTTC.

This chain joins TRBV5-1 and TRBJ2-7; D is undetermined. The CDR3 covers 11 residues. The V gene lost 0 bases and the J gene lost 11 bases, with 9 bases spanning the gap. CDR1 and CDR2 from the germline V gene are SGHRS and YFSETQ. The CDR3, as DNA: TGCGCCAGCAGCTTGGACAGACGGGAGTACTTC. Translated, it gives CASSLDRREYF. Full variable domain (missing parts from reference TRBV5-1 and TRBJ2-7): KAGVTQTPRYLIKTRGQQVTLSCSPISGHRSVSWYQQTPGQGLQFLFEYFSETQRNKGNFPGRFSGRQFSNSRSEMNVSTLELGDSALYLCASSLDRREYFGPGTRLTVT.

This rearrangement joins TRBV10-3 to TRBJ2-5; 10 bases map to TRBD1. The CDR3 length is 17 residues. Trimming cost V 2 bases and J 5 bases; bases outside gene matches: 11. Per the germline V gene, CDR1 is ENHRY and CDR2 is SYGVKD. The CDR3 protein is CAISETRTGGRVETQYF. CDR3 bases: TGTGCCATCAGTGAGACCCGGACAGGGGGAAGAGTGGAGACCCAGTACTTC.

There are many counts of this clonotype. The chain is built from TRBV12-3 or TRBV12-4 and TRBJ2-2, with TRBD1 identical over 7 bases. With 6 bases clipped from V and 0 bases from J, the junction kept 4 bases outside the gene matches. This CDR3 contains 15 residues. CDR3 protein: CASRAGTANTGELFF. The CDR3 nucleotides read TGTGCCAGCAGGGCCGGGACAGCGAACACCGGGGAGCTGTTTTTT.

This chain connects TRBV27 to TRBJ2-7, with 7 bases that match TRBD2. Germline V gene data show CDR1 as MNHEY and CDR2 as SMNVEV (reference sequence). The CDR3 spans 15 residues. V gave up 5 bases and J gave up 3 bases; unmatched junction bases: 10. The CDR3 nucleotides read TGTGCCAGCAGTGGCCCGGGAGGTAGCGGCTACGAGCAGTACTTC. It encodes CASSGPGGSGYEQYF.

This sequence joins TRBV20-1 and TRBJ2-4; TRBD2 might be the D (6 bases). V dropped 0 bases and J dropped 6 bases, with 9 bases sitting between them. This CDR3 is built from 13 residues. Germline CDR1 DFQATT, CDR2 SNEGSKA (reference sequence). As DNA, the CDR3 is TGCAGTGCTAGAGAAGGAGGGAGAAACATTCAGTACTTC. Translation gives CSAREGGRNIQYF.

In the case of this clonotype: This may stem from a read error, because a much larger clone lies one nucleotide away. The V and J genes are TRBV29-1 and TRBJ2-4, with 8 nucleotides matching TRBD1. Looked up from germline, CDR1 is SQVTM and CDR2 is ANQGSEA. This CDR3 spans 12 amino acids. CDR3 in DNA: TGCAGCGCCAGGACAGGGTGGGACATTAAGTACTTC. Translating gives CSARTGWDIKYF.

In nucleotides, the CDR3 is TGTGCCAGCAGACTGGGACAGGGCCTTGGCTACACCTTC. Its protein is CASRLGQGLGYTF. The chain joins TRBV6-1 to TRBJ1-2; the match to TRBD1 covers 9 bases. The germline gives CDR1 MNHNS, CDR2 SASEGT. This CDR3 comprises 13 residues. V lost 6 bases and J lost 7; bases outside the gene matches: 6.

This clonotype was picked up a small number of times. CDR3 DNA: TGTGCCAGCAGGGGAGGTAGAGGGGAGCAGTACTTC. This codes for CASRGGRGEQYF. The chain joins TRBV28 to TRBJ2-7; TRBD2 might be the D (6 bases). V was clipped by 6 bases and J by 7 bases, with 13 bases between them. The CDR3 has 12 residues. Germline assignment: CDR1 MDHEN and CDR2 SYDVKM.